The sequence of this T cell receptor beta chain was determined in a study of blood T cell repertoires in COVID-19. Study-level background: The United States, Italy and Spain were the sources of the acute and convalescent COVID-19 samples.

Enrolled during active infection, Seattle patients were then followed longitudinally. CDR3 length: 15 amino acids. Germline V gene data show CDR1 as LNHDA and CDR2 as SQIVND (reference sequence). V was cut by 3 bases and J by 1 base, with 11 bases left in between. Authors' analysis steps: Estimation of nucleated cell counts was performed using reference gene primer amplification. Here immunoSEQ multiplex PCR was the method, and the copy in TCRdb shows in-frame clones only, minus some. The D gene and trimming were derived from the DNA, and the V and J assignments and clone size from that table. This sample has about 68,000 clones, with 91% found just once.

This chain connects TRBV19 to TRBJ2-3; weak D call: TRBD1 (5 bases). The sample comprised peripheral blood. This sequence originates from a man aged 40-49 years with COVID-19, enrolled during active disease. CDR3 protein: CASSMSGYGTDTQYF. As DNA, the CDR3 is TGTGCCAGTAGTATGTCAGGGTATGGCACAGATACGCAGTATTTT.